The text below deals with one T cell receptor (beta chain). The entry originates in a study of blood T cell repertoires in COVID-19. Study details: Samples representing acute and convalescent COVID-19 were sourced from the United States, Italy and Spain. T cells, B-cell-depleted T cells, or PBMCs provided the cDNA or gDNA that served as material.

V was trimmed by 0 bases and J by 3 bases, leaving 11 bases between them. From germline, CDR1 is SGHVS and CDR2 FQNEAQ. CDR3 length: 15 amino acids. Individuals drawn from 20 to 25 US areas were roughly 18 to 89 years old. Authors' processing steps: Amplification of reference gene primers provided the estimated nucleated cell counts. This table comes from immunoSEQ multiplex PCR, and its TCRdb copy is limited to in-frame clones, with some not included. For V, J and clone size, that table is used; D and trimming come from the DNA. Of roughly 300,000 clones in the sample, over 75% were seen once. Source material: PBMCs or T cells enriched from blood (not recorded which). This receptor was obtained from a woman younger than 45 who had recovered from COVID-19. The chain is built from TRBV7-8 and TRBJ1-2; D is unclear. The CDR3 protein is CASSLADGRYYGYTF. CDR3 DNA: TGTGCCAGCAGCTTAGCCGATGGCAGATACTATGGCTACACCTTC.